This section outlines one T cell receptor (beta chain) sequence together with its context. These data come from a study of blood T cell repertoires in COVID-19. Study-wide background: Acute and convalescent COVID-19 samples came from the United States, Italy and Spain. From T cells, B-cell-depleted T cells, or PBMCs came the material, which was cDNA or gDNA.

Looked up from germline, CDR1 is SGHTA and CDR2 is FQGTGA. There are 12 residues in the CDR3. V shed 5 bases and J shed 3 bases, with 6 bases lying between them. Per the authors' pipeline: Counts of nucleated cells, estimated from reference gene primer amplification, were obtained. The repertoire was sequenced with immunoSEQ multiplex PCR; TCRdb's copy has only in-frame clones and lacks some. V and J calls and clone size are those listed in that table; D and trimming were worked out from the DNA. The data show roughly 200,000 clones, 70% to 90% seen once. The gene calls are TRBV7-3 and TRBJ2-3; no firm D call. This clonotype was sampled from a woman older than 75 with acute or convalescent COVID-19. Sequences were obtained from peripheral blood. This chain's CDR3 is CASSPSTDTQYF. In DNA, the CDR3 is TGTGCCAGCAGCCCCAGTACAGATACGCAGTATTTT.